This entry lists 30 T cell receptor beta chains sequenced from one sample in a study of metastatic and nonmetastatic thyroid tumors. Treatment of any kind had been given to no patient before thyroid surgery. TCRdb re-clonotyped the PCR reads via MiXCR. The table records 30,000 or so clones, over 20% of them present only once. Sequences were obtained from blood. The origin of the receptors is a female donor with papillary thyroid cancer or a benign thyroid nodule (not recorded which). Some clones in this sample may be carry-over from other donors' samples.

This chain uses TRBV6-1 with TRBJ2-3; TRBD1 matches at 8 bases. This CDR3 has 13 amino acids. V was clipped by 6 bases and J by 4 bases; unmatched bases: 3. In germline, CDR1 is MNHNS, CDR2 SASEGT. For the CDR3, the DNA is TGTGCCAGCAGGCGACAGGGGCCAGATACGCAGTATTTT. This translates into CASRRQGPDTQYF.

The table lists this clone with a few counts. This chain connects TRBV20-1 to TRBJ2-4, with D maybe TRBD2 (6 bases). The CDR3 spans 12 residues. CDR1 DFQATT and CDR2 SNEGSKA come from the germline V gene (reference sequence). The germline V and J ends were trimmed by 4 bases and 6 bases, with 10 bases remaining between them. The CDR3 coding sequence is TGCAGTGCTAAAAGGAGGGTAAACATTCAGTACTTC. It yields the protein CSAKRRVNIQYF.

This clone is medium-sized. This chain links TRBV6-1 with TRBJ1-2; 9 nucleotides align to TRBD1. The CDR3 sequence is 15 residues long. V lost 5 bases and J lost 2; bases outside the gene matches: 6. Germline V CDR1 and CDR2: MNHNS, SASEGT. The CDR3 bases are TGTGCCAGCAGTCGACAGGGGGGTACAAACTATGGCTACACCTTC. Its translation is CASSRQGGTNYGYTF.

This clone has at least ten counts. The gene calls are TRBV7-8 and TRBJ1-6, with a tentative D call TRBD1 (6 bases). CDR1 and CDR2 (germline): SGHVS, FQNEAQ. This CDR3 contains 17 residues. The V end was cut by 7 bases, the J end by 9 bases, with 25 bases between. CDR3 sequence: CASNPGVGGGTGSPLHF. In nucleotides, the CDR3 is TGTGCCAGCAACCCGGGGGTCGGGGGCGGAACAGGTTCACCCCTCCACTTT.

The chain joins TRBV6-2 or TRBV6-3 to TRBJ2-7, with D possibly TRBD1 on 6 matching bases. V was cut by 6 bases and J by 0 bases, with 12 bases left in between. Germline CDR1 reads MNHEY; CDR2 reads SVGEGT. This CDR3 spans 14 amino acids. The CDR3 loop is CASRQGPHSYEQYV. The CDR3 DNA is TGTGCCAGCAGACAGGGCCCCCACTCCTACGAGCAGTACGTC.

This clone was picked up a small number of times. The conserved final phenylalanine or tryptophan is absent from the CDR3, which likely points to a read error. V gene TRBV6-1 combines with J gene TRBJ1-2; TRBD1 agrees at 9 bases. Germline V gene sequence: CDR1 MNHNS, CDR2 SASEGT. This CDR3 comprises 15 residues. For the CDR3, the DNA is TGTGCCAGCAGGGGACAGGGCCCGTCTAACCATGGCTACACCTTA. Its protein is CASRGQGPSNHGYTL.

A few counts support this clone. An end of the junction differs from the germline gene, which may be a read error. This chain joins TRBV6-1 and TRBJ2-2; D unresolved. The germline V gene has CDR1 MNHNS and CDR2 SASEGT. CDR3 length: 13 residues. The chain's CDR3 is CASSPGHAGELFF. CDR3 nucleotide sequence: TGTGCCAGCTCCCCTGGGCATGCCGGAGAGCTGTTTTTT.

CDR3 nucleotide sequence: TGTGCCAGTAGTATCTGGTTCACCTACGAGCAGTACTTC. It yields the protein CASSIWFTYEQYF. This chain links TRBV19 with TRBJ2-7; D is unclear. V dropped 3 bases and J dropped 2 bases, with 8 bases sitting between them. There are 13 residues in the CDR3. The V gene's germline CDR1 is LNHDA and CDR2 SQIVND (reference sequence).

Many counts were recorded for this clone. The chain recombines TRBV4-1 with TRBJ2-1; D might be TRBD1 (7 bases). V was trimmed by 3 bases and J by 5 bases, leaving 23 bases between them. Germline V gives CDR1 MGHRA, CDR2 YSYEKL. The CDR3 is 18 residues long. The CDR3 DNA reads TGCGCCAGCAGCCAGGGACAGACAGCCGGGGGAAGGAACAATGAGCAGTTCTTC. Amino acids: CASSQGQTAGGRNNEQFF.

This clone has a count of ten or more. The chain links TRBV29-1 to TRBJ2-7, with 7 positions matching TRBD1. J lost 7 bases, V lost 4 bases, and 10 bases had no gene match. CDR1 SQVTM and CDR2 ANQGSEA come from the germline V gene. CDR3 length equals 13 residues. CDR3 DNA sequence: TGCAGCGTTGGAGAACGACAGGGCGGGGAGCAGTACTTC. Translated: CSVGERQGGEQYF.

This clone was recorded many times. The V gene is TRBV4-3, the J gene TRBJ2-5; D ambiguous. This CDR3 comprises 17 residues. V lost 0 bases and J 7 bases, leaving 21 bases between the germline ends. Germline assignment: CDR1 LGHNA and CDR2 YSLEER. The CDR3 here is CASSQDYSLQRKGTQYF. CDR3 sequence (DNA): TGCGCCAGCAGCCAAGACTACTCCCTCCAAAGGAAGGGGACCCAGTACTTC.

The J gene is TRBJ2-7, the V gene TRBV20-1; D unresolved. The germline V and J ends were trimmed by 8 bases and 3 bases, with 17 bases remaining between them. This CDR3 spans 13 amino acids. Germline V gives CDR1 DFQATT, CDR2 SNEGSKA (reference sequence). CDR3 DNA: TGCAGTCTCGCCCAGTTTAAGGTCTACGAGCAGTACTTC. It translates to CSLAQFKVYEQYF.

This clone has a count of ten or more. The rearrangement links TRBV11-2 to TRBJ1-1, with TRBD1 identical over 12 bases. Germline V lookup: CDR1 SGHAT, CDR2 FQNNGV. Trimming took 5 bases from V and 4 from J; bases not matched to a gene: 8. The CDR3 sequence is 16 residues long. The CDR3 nucleotides read TGTGCCAGCAGCCCCGGGACAGGGGGCGGCGGCACTGAAGCTTTCTTT. Protein product: CASSPGTGGGGTEAFF.

This clone was picked up one time. The gene calls are TRBV20-1 and TRBJ2-7, with D possibly being TRBD2 (5 bases). The germline CDR1 and CDR2 sequences are DFQATT and SNEGSKA (reference sequence). V gave up 3 bases and J gave up 4 bases, with 16 bases separating them. The CDR3 is 14 residues long. The DNA for the CDR3 is TGCAGTGCTAGGGTCTCGTTAGAGGGTTACGAGCAGTACTTC. This translates into CSARVSLEGYEQYF.

The genes are TRBV9 and TRBJ2-2; D remains ambiguous. The CDR3 contains 13 residues. Trimming removed 1 base at V and 8 bases at J, with 9 bases between. Germline CDR1 and CDR2: SGDLS and YYNGEE. CDR3 sequence: CASSVYLQGELFF. CDR3 nucleotides: TGTGCCAGCAGCGTATACTTACAAGGGGAGCTGTTTTTT.

This clone was detected many times. The rearrangement uses TRBV4-3 and TRBJ2-1; 8 bases align to TRBD2. Germline CDR1 and CDR2: LGHNA and YSLEER. Trimming removed 4 bases from V and 6 bases from J; junction bases left unmatched: 11. This CDR3 spans 16 amino acids. In nucleotides, the CDR3 is TGCGCCAGCAGCCCCTTCGGTACTAGCGGACTCAATGAGCAGTTCTTC. This translates into CASSPFGTSGLNEQFF.

A few counts support this clone. The V call is TRBV2, the J call TRBJ2-7; 7 bases are shared with TRBD1. This CDR3 comprises 15 residues. Germline V lookup: CDR1 SNHLY, CDR2 FYNNEI. V lost 6 bases to trimming and J lost 3 bases; unmatched junction nucleotides: 11. CDR3 protein: CASRAKTGRIYEQYF. The DNA of the CDR3 is TGTGCCAGCAGAGCTAAGACAGGGCGGATCTACGAGCAGTACTTC.

A few counts support this clone. The germline gene is not matched at one end of the junction; a read error may be the cause. V usage is TRBV28 and J usage is TRBJ2-2; a possible D gene is TRBD2 (5 bases). This CDR3 has 14 residues. Germline CDR1 MDHEN, CDR2 SYDVKM. The CDR3, as DNA: TGTGCCAGCAGTCGTACTATCGCTGCCGGGGATCTGTTTTTT. Encoded protein: CASSRTIAAGDLFF.

This clone is judged medium-sized. This rearrangement joins TRBV6-1 to TRBJ2-7; 11 bases fit TRBD2. Germline trimming cut 8 bases from V and 5 bases from J; bases unmatched to any gene: 5. Looked up from germline, CDR1 is MNHNS and CDR2 is SASEGT. The CDR3 loop spans 13 amino acids. CDR3 bases: TGTGCCAGCCGACTAGCGGGACCTGACGAGCAGTACTTC. Its translation: CASRLAGPDEQYF.

This clone is medium-sized within its sample. The chain employs TRBV2 and TRBJ2-7, with a weak D call TRBD1 (5 bases). The CDR3 length is 12 residues. Germline V CDR1 and CDR2: SNHLY, FYNNEI. V was cut by 6 bases and J by 1 base, with 7 bases left in between. The CDR3 sequence is CASRQESYEQYF. The CDR3 DNA reads TGTGCCAGCAGACAGGAATCCTACGAGCAGTACTTC. The full variable domain, its missing parts supplied by reference TRBV2 and TRBJ2-7, is EPEVTQTPSHQVTQMGQEVILRCVPISNHLYFYWYRQILGQKVEFLVSFYNNEISEKSEIFDDQFSVERPDGSNFTLKIRSTKLEDSAMYFCASRQESYEQYFGPGTRLTVT.

This chain's CDR3 is CASSISVGAAPEQYF. CDR3 DNA sequence: TGTGCCAGTAGTATCTCGGTGGGGGCCGCTCCAGAGCAGTACTTC. The chain combines TRBV19 with TRBJ2-7, with TRBD1 as a possible D gene (6 bases). The germline V and J ends were trimmed by 3 bases and 7 bases, with 19 bases remaining between them. There are 15 residues in the CDR3. The V gene's germline CDR1 is LNHDA and CDR2 SQIVND (reference sequence).

This clone has at least ten counts. The rearrangement links TRBV28 to TRBJ2-5; D gene uncertain. Germline CDR1 reads MDHEN; CDR2 reads SYDVKM. CDR3 size: 11 residues. Trimming took off 2 bases at V and 3 bases at J, with 1 base between the two ends. The CDR3: CASSLKETQYF. In DNA, the CDR3 is TGTGCCAGCAGTTTAAAAGAGACCCAGTACTTC.

This clone was seen many times. The chain carries TRBV27 and TRBJ2-1; perhaps TRBD2 as D (6 bases). Germline values: CDR1 MNHEY, CDR2 SMNVEV (reference sequence). The CDR3 is 17 amino acids. The germline V and J ends were trimmed by 6 bases and 0 bases, with 18 bases remaining between them. The CDR3 here is CASRNPSAQSSYNEQFF. The DNA of the CDR3 is TGTGCCAGCAGGAATCCTAGCGCTCAGAGCTCCTACAATGAGCAGTTCTTC.

In its sample, this clone was seen many times. This chain uses TRBV28 with TRBJ1-6, with a weak D call TRBD1 (6 bases). The V end was cut by 5 bases, the J end by 13 bases, with 18 bases between. Per germline, CDR1 MDHEN and CDR2 SYDVKM. The CDR3 is 14 amino acids. CDR3 protein: CASSNRVGGWPLHF. The CDR3 bases are TGTGCCAGCAGTAACAGGGTCGGAGGCTGGCCCCTCCACTTT.

This clone was observed a handful of times. The chain employs TRBV28 and TRBJ2-1; TRBD2 matches 10 bases. V lost 8 bases to trimming and J lost 6 bases; unmatched junction nucleotides: 7. The V gene's germline CDR1 is MDHEN and CDR2 SYDVKM. This CDR3 spans 14 amino acids. This chain's CDR3 is CASSGLAGANEQFF. The CDR3 coding sequence is TGTGCCAGCTCTGGGCTAGCGGGAGCCAATGAGCAGTTCTTC.

The sample holds a few counts of this clone. Given a much more abundant clone one base away, this may be a read error. The V gene is TRBV2, the J gene TRBJ2-3; D tentatively fits TRBD1 or TRBD2 (6 bases each). Germline V gene sequence: CDR1 SNHLY, CDR2 FYNNEI. The CDR3 consists of 15 residues. Here the CDR3 reads CASRRDMERADTRYF. For the CDR3, the DNA is TGTGCCAGCAGGCGGGACATGGAGAGGGCAGATACGCGGTATTTT.

Ten or more counts support this clone. This rearrangement joins TRBV19 to TRBJ2-3, with a weak D call TRBD1 (6 bases). The CDR3 totals 16 residues. Trimming took 6 bases from V and 2 from J, leaving 18 bases between them. Germline CDR1 and CDR2: LNHDA and SQIVND (reference sequence). The CDR3 coding sequence is TGTGCCAGTAGAGCCCCCTGGGCAGGGGTCACAGATACGCAGTATTTT. Translation gives CASRAPWAGVTDTQYF.

This clone was seen a handful of times. The germline gene is not matched at one end of the junction; a read error may be the cause. V gene TRBV6-2 or TRBV6-3 combines with J gene TRBJ1-1; 7 bases align to TRBD1. From germline, CDR1 is MNHEY and CDR2 SVGEGT. This CDR3 region has 16 residues. The CDR3 DNA reads as TGTGCTAGCAGTGAGCAGGGACAGTTCTTCAACACTGAAGATTTCTTT. Translation gives CASSEQGQFFNTEDFF.

This chain uses TRBV2 with TRBJ2-3; tentatively, D is TRBD1 (6 bases). CDR1 SNHLY and CDR2 FYNNEI come from the germline V gene. CDR3 length: 14 amino acids. V dropped 5 bases and J dropped 2 bases, with 11 bases sitting between them. CDR3 region: CASSTAGATDTQYF. The CDR3 region has the DNA TGTGCCAGCAGTACGGCAGGGGCCACAGATACGCAGTATTTT. The entire variable domain, with the rest obtained from reference TRBV2 and TRBJ2-3, is as follows: EPEVTQTPSHQVTQMGQEVILRCVPISNHLYFYWYRQILGQKVEFLVSFYNNEISEKSEIFDDQFSVERPDGSNFTLKIRSTKLEDSAMYFCASSTAGATDTQYFGPGTRLTVL.

In its sample, this clone is medium-sized. The chain combines TRBV6-5 with TRBJ2-1, with 11 bases lining up with TRBD2. The length of the CDR3 is 18 residues. The ends lost 6 bases at V and 0 bases at J; junction bases unmatched: 10. The germline V gene encodes CDR1 MNHEY and CDR2 SVGAGI. The CDR3 loop reads CASRHRIAGGPSYNEQFF. For the CDR3, the DNA is TGTGCCAGCAGACACCGTATAGCGGGAGGGCCCTCCTACAATGAGCAGTTCTTC.